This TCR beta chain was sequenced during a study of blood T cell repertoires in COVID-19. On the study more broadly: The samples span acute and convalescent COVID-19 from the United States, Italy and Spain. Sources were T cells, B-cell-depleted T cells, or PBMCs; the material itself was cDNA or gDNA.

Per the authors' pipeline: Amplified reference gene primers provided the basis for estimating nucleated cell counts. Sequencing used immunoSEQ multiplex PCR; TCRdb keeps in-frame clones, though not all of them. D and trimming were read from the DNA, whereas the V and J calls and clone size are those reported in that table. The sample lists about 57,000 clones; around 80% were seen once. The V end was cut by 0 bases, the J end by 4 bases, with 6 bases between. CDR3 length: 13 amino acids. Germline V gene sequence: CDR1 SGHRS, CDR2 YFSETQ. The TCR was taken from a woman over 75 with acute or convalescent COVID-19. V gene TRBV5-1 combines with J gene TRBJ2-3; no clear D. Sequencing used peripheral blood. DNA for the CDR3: TGCGCCAGCAGCTTGGCGCGAGCAGATACGCAGTATTTT. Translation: CASSLARADTQYF. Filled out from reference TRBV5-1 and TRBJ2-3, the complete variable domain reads KAGVTQTPRYLIKTRGQQVTLSCSPISGHRSVSWYQQTPGQGLQFLFEYFSETQRNKGNFPGRFSGRQFSNSRSEMNVSTLELGDSALYLCASSLARADTQYFGPGTRLTVL.